The entry below gives a single T cell receptor beta chain sequence along with its context. The target antigen is unknown. Germline is not matched at one junction end, which may reflect a read error. The entry originates in a study of OX40 agonist ivuxolimab in advanced cancers. Study summary: An agonistic anti-OX40 (CD134) antibody, ivuxolimab, was used to treat the patients. Partial responses were achieved by three patients, of whom one had hepatocellular carcinoma and two had cutaneous melanoma. Findings and limits, study-wide: Among the lowest peripheral clonal expansion occurred in 0.1-3.0 mg/kg partial responders.

Repertoires were generated with immunoSEQ multiplex PCR, while TCRdb's copy carries only in-frame clones and drops some. This sample carries 65,000 to 80,000 clones, more than 70% of them seen once, and the ten largest clones take about 0.61%. The CDR3 spans 12 residues. CDR1 and CDR2 (germline): SEHNR, FQNEAQ (reference sequence). The sample consisted of CD4+ or CD8+ T cells sorted from blood, taken in a trial of the OX40 agonist ivuxolimab. This chain uses TRBV7-9 with TRBJ2-7; 7 positions agree with TRBD2. This sequence originates from an adult with an advanced solid tumor such as melanoma, head and neck, liver or kidney cancer. CDR3 residues: CASSLGEGPLLF. The CDR3 nucleotides read TGTGCCAGCAGCCTAGGGGAGGGCCCACTTCTCTTC.